The rows below give T cell receptor beta chains drawn from one sample of a study of PD-1 blockade in classical Hodgkin lymphoma. The repertoire was sequenced with immunoSEQ multiplex PCR; TCRdb's copy has only in-frame clones and lacks some. Of more than 20,000 clones detected, roughly four fifths appear once; the ten largest clones hold 6.2%. This sample comprised peripheral blood mononuclear cells (PBMCs), obtained before the fourth cycle of nivolumab. Receptor source: a human donor with classical Hodgkin lymphoma. Each CDR3 is given with its conserved first and last residue. Each record gives: J gene, V gene, clone size, CDR3 protein. Not all rows give a size; the values are once, few, many and, for expanded clones, a class.

J gene: TRBJ2-7; V gene: TRBV7-2; clone size: once; CDR3 protein: CASSLYTGGAYEQYF
J gene: TRBJ2-7; V gene: TRBV4-3; clone size: -; CDR3 protein: CASSQDNGGTATQQYF
J gene: TRBJ1-1; V gene: TRBV6-6; clone size: -; CDR3 protein: CASSYSEAEAFF
J gene: TRBJ1-5; V gene: TRBV18; clone size: -; CDR3 protein: CASSLLQGMDQPQHF
J gene: TRBJ1-4; V gene: TRBV15; clone size: -; CDR3 protein: CATAPAPATNEKLFF
J gene: TRBJ1-1; V gene: TRBV5-5; clone size: once; CDR3 protein: CASSLARAGTEAFF
J gene: TRBJ2-3; V gene: TRBV9; clone size: -; CDR3 protein: CASSVPGTGNATDTQYF
J gene: TRBJ1-1; V gene: TRBV7-9; clone size: -; CDR3 protein: CASSRGNTEAFF
J gene: TRBJ2-5; V gene: TRBV6-5; clone size: -; CDR3 protein: CASSFNRDPQETQYF
J gene: TRBJ1-5; V gene: TRBV9; clone size: -; CDR3 protein: CASSVGGSGNQPQHF
J gene: TRBJ2-2; V gene: TRBV6-5; clone size: -; CDR3 protein: CASSYFPTVGTGELFF
J gene: TRBJ1-6; V gene: TRBV7-6; clone size: -; CDR3 protein: CASSLEASNSPLHF
J gene: TRBJ2-7; V gene: TRBV19; clone size: -; CDR3 protein: CASQAGTGGRNEQYF
J gene: TRBJ1-1; V gene: TRBV27; clone size: -; CDR3 protein: CASSFWGHGAFF
J gene: TRBJ1-5; V gene: TRBV6-5; clone size: few; CDR3 protein: CASSTTGGFQPQHF
J gene: TRBJ2-1; V gene: TRBV5-6; clone size: -; CDR3 protein: CASRPGLAQSSYNEQFF
J gene: TRBJ2-1; V gene: TRBV11-3; clone size: -; CDR3 protein: CASTLGVPSSYNEQFF
J gene: TRBJ2-2; V gene: TRBV6-6; clone size: -; CDR3 protein: CASSYSQKTGELFF
J gene: TRBJ1-2; V gene: TRBV4-3; clone size: few; CDR3 protein: CASSQGAGALNYGYTF
J gene: TRBJ2-2; V gene: TRBV28; clone size: -; CDR3 protein: CASRGTRGTGELFF
J gene: TRBJ1-5; V gene: TRBV19; clone size: -; CDR3 protein: CASSITPPDRSNQPQHF
J gene: TRBJ1-2; V gene: TRBV9; clone size: few; CDR3 protein: CASSEQGVAYGYTF
J gene: TRBJ2-3; V gene: TRBV9; clone size: -; CDR3 protein: CASSPGDSGFTDTQYF
J gene: TRBJ1-2; V gene: TRBV5-1; clone size: large; CDR3 protein: CASSLVHHYGYTF
J gene: TRBJ1-5; V gene: TRBV28; clone size: -; CDR3 protein: CASSPARTDSNQPQHF
J gene: TRBJ1-1; V gene: TRBV30; clone size: -; CDR3 protein: CAWRKTGNTEAFF
J gene: TRBJ1-1; V gene: TRBV7-9; clone size: -; CDR3 protein: CASLTGSTNTEAFF
J gene: TRBJ1-1; V gene: TRBV18; clone size: -; CDR3 protein: CASSPRGSNTEAFF
J gene: TRBJ1-2; V gene: TRBV6-5; clone size: -; CDR3 protein: CASSRGQRVYGYTF
J gene: TRBJ2-1; V gene: TRBV4-1; clone size: -; CDR3 protein: CASSQGMESGGKNEQFF
J gene: TRBJ1-1; V gene: TRBV28; clone size: -; CDR3 protein: CASSLRTEWSHGAFF
J gene: TRBJ2-3; V gene: TRBV18; clone size: -; CDR3 protein: CASSLHTGTDTQYF
J gene: TRBJ2-7; V gene: TRBV7-2; clone size: -; CDR3 protein: CASRSGSSYEQYF
J gene: TRBJ2-1; V gene: TRBV5-1; clone size: -; CDR3 protein: CASSLPRTSGPVDNEQFF
J gene: TRBJ1-6; V gene: TRBV7-8; clone size: once; CDR3 protein: CASSLAYRSSYNSPLHF
J gene: TRBJ2-3; V gene: TRBV9; clone size: -; CDR3 protein: CASSGSGATDTQYF
J gene: TRBJ2-7; V gene: TRBV27; clone size: -; CDR3 protein: CASSFEQGSYEQYF
J gene: TRBJ2-2; V gene: TRBV5-1; clone size: -; CDR3 protein: CASSLVRRDGELFF
J gene: TRBJ2-7; V gene: TRBV28; clone size: -; CDR3 protein: CASSLPPGGAYEQYF
J gene: TRBJ1-6; V gene: TRBV5-1; clone size: few; CDR3 protein: CASGLDSYNSPLHF
J gene: TRBJ2-5; V gene: TRBV29-1; clone size: -; CDR3 protein: CSVEDPLGPAMRETQYF
J gene: TRBJ1-1; V gene: TRBV12-5; clone size: -; CDR3 protein: CASAFLGRPLTEAFF
J gene: TRBJ1-1; V gene: TRBV7-9; clone size: -; CDR3 protein: CASSLQTGRNTEAFF
J gene: TRBJ2-5; V gene: TRBV4-3; clone size: -; CDR3 protein: CASSQNGQGGQETQYF
J gene: TRBJ1-1; V gene: TRBV11-3; clone size: -; CDR3 protein: CASSRGRGNTEAFF
J gene: TRBJ2-7; V gene: TRBV6-5; clone size: -; CDR3 protein: CASSYSGTGLYEQYF
J gene: TRBJ1-2; V gene: TRBV4-3; clone size: -; CDR3 protein: CASSQLTGLLNYGYTF
J gene: TRBJ2-1; V gene: TRBV7-9; clone size: -; CDR3 protein: CASSYLAGLAGFDEQFF
J gene: TRBJ2-2; V gene: TRBV6-5; clone size: -; CDR3 protein: CASSVSGGEGELFF